These 2 T cell receptor beta chains were sequenced from one sample in a study of beta chain features in type 1 diabetes. Expressed TCRB transcripts were sequenced because the isolated RNA had all been reverse transcribed beforehand. The assay was immunoSEQ multiplex PCR, and TCRdb's table has in-frame clones only and misses some. The sample has hundreds of thousands of clones, around 30% seen once. The sequencing sample was made of naive CD4+ T cells from blood. The receptors derive from a man aged 18 to 30 in good health.

V gene TRBV15 combines with J gene TRBJ2-7; weak D call: TRBD1 (6 bases). V was clipped by 0 bases and J by 8 bases, with 8 bases between them. Germline V lookup: CDR1 LNHNV, CDR2 YYDKDF (reference sequence). This CDR3 is built from 12 residues. CDR3 sequence reads: CATSREGAKQYF. CDR3 nucleotide sequence: TGTGCCACCAGCAGAGAGGGGGCAAAGCAGTACTTC.

This chain connects TRBV5-1 to TRBJ2-1; D is possibly TRBD1 (6 bases). V was clipped by 3 bases and J by 6 bases, with 13 bases between them. Germline V gene lookup returns CDR1 SGHRS and CDR2 YFSETQ. The CDR3 covers 14 residues. The CDR3 protein is CASSSLTGSNEQFF. CDR3 DNA: TGCGCCAGCAGCTCACTGACAGGTTCCAATGAGCAGTTCTTC.